This T cell receptor beta chain was profiled in a study of T cell changes during pregnancy in multiple sclerosis. Profiling relied on immunoSEQ multiplex PCR, and the TCRdb table lists in-frame clones only, not all of them. The data show tens of thousands of clones, 90% to 95% seen once. CDR3 length: 15 residues. The ends were cut back, 0 bases at V and 3 bases at J, with 12 bases in the middle. Germline V gene lookup returns CDR1 SGDLS and CDR2 YYNGEE. The chain recombines TRBV9 with TRBJ1-1; weak D call: TRBD1 (5 bases). The specimen was CD4+ T cells from peripheral blood mononuclear cells, collected in the first trimester of pregnancy. The sequence derives from a female donor with multiple sclerosis, enrolled in a pregnancy study. Written as DNA, the CDR3 is TGTGCCAGCAGCGTAGTCGGGGGAGGGCACACTGAAGCTTTCTTT. The encoded protein is CASSVVGGGHTEAFF. The full variable domain, its missing parts supplied by reference TRBV9 and TRBJ1-1, is DSGVTQTPKHLITATGQRVTLRCSPRSGDLSVYWYQQSLDQGLQFLIQYYNGEERAKGNILERFSAQQFPDLHSELNLSSLELGDSALYFCASSVVGGGHTEAFFGQGTRLTVV.